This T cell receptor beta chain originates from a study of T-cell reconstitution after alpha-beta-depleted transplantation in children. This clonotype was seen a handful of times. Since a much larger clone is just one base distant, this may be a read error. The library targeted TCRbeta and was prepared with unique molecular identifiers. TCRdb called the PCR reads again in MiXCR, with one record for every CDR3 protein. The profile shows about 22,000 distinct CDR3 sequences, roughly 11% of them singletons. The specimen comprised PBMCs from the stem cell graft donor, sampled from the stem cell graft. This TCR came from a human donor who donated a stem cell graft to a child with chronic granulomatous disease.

CDR3 DNA: TGTGCCAGCAGTTCGGGGAGCTCTGGGGCCAACGGCCTGACTTTC. Translation gives CASSSGSSGANGLTF. The chain uses TRBV12-3 or TRBV12-4 and TRBJ2-6; D might be TRBD1 or TRBD2, each matching 5 bases. The length of the CDR3 is 15 residues.